The clone carrying this T cell receptor beta chain showed up just a few times. Its antigen is not identified. TCR beta libraries were prepared from cDNA with unique molecular identifiers. TCRdb reprocessed the PCR reads via MiXCR and lists one record per CDR3 protein. This sample has a few hundred thousand distinct CDR3 sequences, with around 34% found just once. The sample belongs to a study of post-analysis software for immune sequencing data. The study, taken as a whole, reports: With TRBV5-6, TRBV5-1 and TRBV20-1 included, about five TRBV segments were more frequent in patients than in controls.

The CDR3 runs 14 residues. Germline CDR1 is DFQATT and CDR2 is SNEGSKA (reference sequence). The J segment lost 0 bases and the V segment lost 5 bases, leaving 7 bases of the junction unmatched. This TCR was sampled from a girl under 18 with multiple sclerosis. The J gene is TRBJ2-7, the V gene TRBV20-1, with 7 bases aligning to TRBD1. Sequencing input: blood. This CDR3 reads CSAPGTVDSYEQYF. The DNA of the CDR3 is TGCAGTGCTCCCGGGACAGTTGACTCCTACGAGCAGTACTTC.